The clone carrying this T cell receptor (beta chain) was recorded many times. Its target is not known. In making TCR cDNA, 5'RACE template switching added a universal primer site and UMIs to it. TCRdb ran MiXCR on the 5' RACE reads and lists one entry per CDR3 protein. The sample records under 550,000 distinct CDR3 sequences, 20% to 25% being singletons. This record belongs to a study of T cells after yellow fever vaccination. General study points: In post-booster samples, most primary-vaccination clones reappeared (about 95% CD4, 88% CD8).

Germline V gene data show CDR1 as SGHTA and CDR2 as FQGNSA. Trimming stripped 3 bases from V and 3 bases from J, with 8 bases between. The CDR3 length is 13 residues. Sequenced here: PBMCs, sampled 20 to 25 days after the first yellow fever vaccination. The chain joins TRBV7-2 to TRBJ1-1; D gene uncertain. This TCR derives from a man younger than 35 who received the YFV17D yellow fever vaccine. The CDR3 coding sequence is TGTGCCAGCAGCTTTAGTGAGGACACTGAAGCTTTCTTT. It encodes CASSFSEDTEAFF.